The 17 T cell receptor beta chains in this list originate from one sample, sequenced in a study of molecular identifiers for immune sequencing clone quantification. TCRdb recomputed calls from the PCR reads with MiXCR, one row per CDR3 protein. The table shows approximately 54,000 distinct CDR3 sequences, with under 30% occurring only once. Sequenced sample: naive CD8+ T cells from blood, with Jurkat cell RNA spiked in. As to subset: FACS-sorted CD8+CD4-CCR7+CD45RA+ naive T cells. Receptor source: a human donor in good health. Some libraries in this study had Jurkat cell RNA spiked in.

This clonotype has ten or more counts. The rearrangement links TRBV12-3 or TRBV12-4 to TRBJ2-1; D not resolved. The CDR3 runs to 15 residues. V was pared by 7 bases and J by 1 base, with 14 bases between. The CDR3 loop reads CASTPTGGSYNEQFF. The CDR3 DNA follows: TGTGCCAGCACCCCGACGGGCGGATCCTACAATGAGCAGTTCTTC.

This clonotype was seen ten or more times. The V gene is TRBV20-1, the J gene TRBJ2-7; D is unresolved. The ends were cut back, 5 bases at V and 0 bases at J, with 14 bases in the middle. This CDR3 is 14 amino acids long. In germline, CDR1 is DFQATT, CDR2 SNEGSKA (reference sequence). CDR3 protein: CSARAARSSYEQYF. The CDR3, as DNA: TGCAGTGCTCGAGCCGCAAGGAGCTCCTACGAGCAGTACTTC.

This clonotype was seen only a few times. J is TRBJ2-5 and V is TRBV12-5; D perhaps matches TRBD1 (6 bases). This CDR3 has 15 residues. Deletions cut 6 bases from V and 5 bases from J, with 19 bases between. Germline CDR1 reads LGHNT; CDR2 reads FRNRAP. CDR3 residues: CASGTQGNLGETQYF. The CDR3 DNA is TGTGCTAGTGGGACCCAGGGGAATCTTGGCGAGACCCAGTACTTC.

This clonotype was seen repeatedly, ten times or more. V usage is TRBV6-2 or TRBV6-3 and J usage is TRBJ1-1; D gene uncertain. V lost 0 bases, J lost 7 bases, and 9 bases lay in between. The CDR3 is 13 residues long. In germline, CDR1 is MNHEY, CDR2 SVGEGT. The CDR3 spells CASSYSRVFEAFF. The CDR3 DNA sequence: TGTGCCAGCAGTTACTCGAGGGTTTTTGAAGCTTTCTTT.

The chain links TRBV4-3 to TRBJ2-7; 13 bases line up with TRBD2. Trimming at V came to 4 bases and at J to 6 bases, leaving 9 bases not matched to a gene. The CDR3 covers 16 residues. The germline V gene has CDR1 LGHNA and CDR2 YSLEER. CDR3 DNA: TGCGCCAGCAGCCCGGGGACTAGCGGGAAGAACGCCGAGCAGTACTTC. This sequence encodes CASSPGTSGKNAEQYF.

This sequence joins TRBV20-1 and TRBJ2-7; 8 bases agree with TRBD1. The CDR3 runs to 14 residues. Looked up from germline, CDR1 is DFQATT and CDR2 is SNEGSKA (reference sequence). Trimming at V came to 5 bases and at J to 0 bases, leaving 6 bases not matched to a gene. The CDR3 loop reads CSAPGGDNSYEQYF. CDR3 DNA sequence: TGCAGTGCTCCAGGGGGCGACAACTCCTACGAGCAGTACTTC.

Many counts were recorded for this clonotype. V usage is TRBV7-9 and J usage is TRBJ1-5; D uncertain. The CDR3 runs to 12 residues. Trimming pared 0 bases from V and 3 bases from J, leaving 0 bases between. Germline lookup yields CDR1 SEHNR and CDR2 FQNEAQ (reference sequence). CDR3 in amino acids: CASSLANQPQHF. As DNA, the CDR3 is TGTGCCAGCAGCTTAGCCAATCAGCCCCAGCATTTT.

Points on this clonotype: A much larger clone lies a single base off, so this may be a read error. The rearrangement uses TRBV2 and TRBJ1-2; maybe TRBD1 (6 bases). The V and J ends lost 1 base and 5 bases respectively, with 11 bases between them. This CDR3 is 14 amino acids long. Germline V gives CDR1 SNHLY, CDR2 FYNNEI. CDR3 nucleotide sequence: TGTGCCAGCAGTGAAGGGGGGCAGAGTTATGGCTACACCTTC. Amino acid sequence: CASSEGGQSYGYTF.

This clonotype was counted ten times or more. This chain links TRBV28 with TRBJ1-5; D is ambiguous. The V end lost 8 bases, the J end lost 7 bases, and 3 bases lay between the germline ends. Germline V gene sequence: CDR1 MDHEN, CDR2 SYDVKM. There are 9 residues in the CDR3. The CDR3 loop is CASGQPQHF. The CDR3 DNA is TGTGCCAGCGGGCAGCCCCAGCATTTT.

This clonotype was counted at least ten times. The chain couples TRBV5-5 to TRBJ2-3, with D uncertain. The CDR3 covers 13 residues. CDR1 and CDR2 (germline): SGHKS, YYEKEE (reference sequence). The V and J ends lost 0 bases and 4 bases respectively, with 6 bases between them. The CDR3 is CASSLDLPDTQYF. CDR3 in DNA: TGTGCCAGCAGCTTGGACCTACCAGATACGCAGTATTTT.

A remark on this clonotype: A much larger clone differs from this one at a single base, so this may be a read error. This chain links TRBV30 with TRBJ2-2; D is unresolved. V was shortened by 4 bases and J by 7 bases, with 10 bases between the two germline ends. CDR1 is GTSNPN and CDR2 is SVGIG in the germline V gene (reference sequence). The CDR3 is 12 residues long. CDR3 amino acids: CAWTPSRGELFF. The CDR3 nucleotides read TGTGCCTGGACCCCATCACGCGGGGAGCTGTTTTTT.

This clonotype was seen at least ten times. The chain uses TRBV28 and TRBJ2-7; 7 nucleotides line up with TRBD1. CDR3 length: 15 residues. The V gene end was trimmed by 3 bases and the J gene end by 4 bases; junction bases not matched to a gene: 9. CDR1 MDHEN and CDR2 SYDVKM come from the germline V gene. The CDR3 DNA follows: TGTGCCAGCAGTTTGACTCGGCAGGGGGTGTACGAGCAGTACTTC. Amino acids: CASSLTRQGVYEQYF.

This clonotype has at least ten counts. The chain couples TRBV5-6 to TRBJ2-5; perhaps TRBD1 as D (5 bases). Trimming cost V 4 bases and J 4 bases, with 11 bases left between them. This CDR3 spans 13 amino acids. The V gene's germline CDR1 is SGHDT and CDR2 YYEEEE. The CDR3: CASSDSVGETQYF. In nucleotides, the CDR3 is TGTGCCAGCAGCGACAGCGTCGGAGAGACCCAGTACTTC.

Points on this clonotype: This may be a read error, as it is one base from a much larger clone. V usage is TRBV6-2 or TRBV6-3 and J usage is TRBJ2-3; no reliable D call. The CDR3 is made up of 14 amino acids. Per the germline V gene, CDR1 is MNHEY and CDR2 is SVGEGT. V lost 0 bases and J 8 bases, leaving 12 bases between the germline ends. The CDR3, as DNA: TGTGCCAGCAGTTACTCGTTAGGTCCAGGTACGCAGTATTTT. Translating gives CASSYSLGPGTQYF.

This clonotype was counted many times. The rearrangement joins TRBV7-9 to TRBJ2-2, with 7 bases that match TRBD1. Germline V gene lookup returns CDR1 SEHNR and CDR2 FQNEAQ (reference sequence). With V trimmed by 6 bases and J by 9 bases, 1 base remained unmatched. This CDR3 comprises 11 residues. The CDR3 protein is CASRGGRELFF. For the CDR3, the DNA is TGTGCCAGCAGAGGGGGCCGGGAGCTGTTTTTT.

This clonotype was recorded at least ten times. This rearrangement joins TRBV14 to TRBJ1-2; D is undetermined. Trimming left V 1 base short and J 9 bases short, with 9 bases between. The CDR3 is made up of 12 amino acids. Germline V gives CDR1 SGHDN, CDR2 FVKESK. CDR3 loop: CASSQGGIRYTF. CDR3 in DNA: TGTGCCAGCAGCCAAGGAGGAATTCGCTACACCTTC.

This rearrangement joins TRBV14 to TRBJ2-1; D unresolved. The CDR3 contains 17 residues. Germline-derived CDR1 and CDR2 are SGHDN and FVKESK. The ends were cut back, 1 base at V and 7 bases at J, with 20 bases in the middle. For the CDR3, the DNA is TGTGCCAGCAGCCAAGTTCTCTGGCGCCGAACCGCTAATGAGCAGTTCTTC. Its protein is CASSQVLWRRTANEQFF.